These T cell receptor beta chains were read from a single sample in a study of cytomegalovirus exposure and HLA in healthy donors. Clones were read by immunoSEQ multiplex PCR, and TCRdb kept only the in-frame ones, dropping some. This table holds 99,000 or so clones, 76% found once. The sequenced sample was PBMCs. These receptors all come from a man aged 35 to 55 in good health and CMV-seropositive. Both conserved end residues are part of each CDR3. Expanded clones are given a class, and other clones once, few, many or no size at all.

cdr3_aa	clone_size	v_call	j_call
CASSISAGELFF	.	TRBV7-3	TRBJ2-2
CASSQESVADRPKTTQYF	once	TRBV4-2	TRBJ2-5
CASSITGRGTEAFF	.	TRBV19	TRBJ1-1
CTDRVEGVYEQYF	.	TRBV6-4	TRBJ2-7
CASRGGLGYNEQFF	few	TRBV19	TRBJ2-1
CASSLLQEQYNSPLHF	.	TRBV7-2	TRBJ1-6
CASSFRENTEAFF	few	TRBV7-2	TRBJ1-1
CAWSVFSGRSDTQYF	.	TRBV30	TRBJ2-3
CASSLGQGRGSTEAFF	once	TRBV11-3	TRBJ1-1
CASSLVGGPGGDTQYF	.	TRBV7-3	TRBJ2-3
CASSRSYSGLSPLHF	.	TRBV27	TRBJ1-6
CASSPTGTGNPKNIQYF	few	TRBV19	TRBJ2-4
CASSDRFNQPQHF	.	TRBV19	TRBJ1-5
CASSLFAGVTGELFF	few	TRBV7-6	TRBJ2-2
CASSLGVGNEQFF	.	TRBV13	TRBJ2-1
CASSLQGIRSGANVLTF	.	TRBV2	TRBJ2-6
CSVGQGSTNEQFF	.	TRBV29-1	TRBJ2-1
CAWSVRGLGGTEAFF	.	TRBV30	TRBJ1-1
CASSLSQGGYGYTF	.	TRBV5-8	TRBJ1-2
CASSLRLAGGHVNEQFF	.	TRBV5-1	TRBJ2-1
CASSVEGGTQYNEQFF	.	TRBV9	TRBJ2-1
CASSLGGGDGELFF	.	TRBV7-7	TRBJ2-2
CASSIGGGWKGYTF	.	TRBV19	TRBJ1-2
CASSPRNNEQFF	.	TRBV7-2	TRBJ2-1
CASSPRGVAVKETQYF	.	TRBV7-2	TRBJ2-5
CAWSVILAAGELFF	.	TRBV30	TRBJ2-2
CASSANRGDTEAFF	once	TRBV5-5	TRBJ1-1
CASSFGSGGRTNYGYTF	.	TRBV27	TRBJ1-2
CASSLGQGAYEQYF	.	TRBV11-2	TRBJ2-7
CSVELRGLDEETQYF	.	TRBV29-1	TRBJ2-5
CASSPQTPLPNTEAFF	.	TRBV11-2	TRBJ1-1
CSVKNPGQGRRQETQYF	.	TRBV29-1	TRBJ2-5
CASSLVRYTQYF	few	TRBV28	TRBJ2-3
CASSVRDRGYEQYF	.	TRBV6-1	TRBJ2-7
CASTGAGLAKYNEQFF	.	TRBV5-4	TRBJ2-1
CASSFGGDAGELFF	.	TRBV5-6	TRBJ2-2
CASRSGTGVRGAFF	.	TRBV7-2	TRBJ1-1
CASSLVRQGWAFF	.	TRBV11-2	TRBJ1-1
CASSPSSGGAYNEQFF	.	TRBV18	TRBJ2-1
CASSETSGGGQETQYF	.	TRBV7-2	TRBJ2-5
CASSSSGTGGLEQFF	.	TRBV11-3	TRBJ2-1
CASSPRTGLGNTIYF	once	TRBV7-8	TRBJ1-3
CASRHQGELGTQYF	.	TRBV19	TRBJ2-5
CASSLVAGSVSKNIQYF	.	TRBV11-2	TRBJ2-4
CASSPPWLGNQPQHF	.	TRBV18	TRBJ1-5
CASSVAPRDYGYTF	once	TRBV9	TRBJ1-2
CASSPDRNLNQPQHF	few	TRBV6-1	TRBJ1-5
CASSILAGGPGGDTQYF	.	TRBV19	TRBJ2-3
CASSVQGSYEQYF	.	TRBV6-1	.